This T cell receptor (beta chain) comes out of a study of control samples from healthy donors and cancer patients. The CDR3 totals 15 residues. The germline V gene has CDR1 KGHSH and CDR2 LQKENI. The trim removed 4 bases at V and 0 bases at J, leaving 2 bases unmatched. The protocol was immunoSEQ multiplex PCR, while the TCRdb copy is restricted to in-frame clones and leaves out a portion. The sample yields roughly 130,000 clones, roughly 92% seen once. The sequence was obtained from a man under 40 in good health. Material: blood. The chain carries TRBV18 and TRBJ2-3; 9 nucleotides agree with TRBD2. The CDR3 DNA sequence: TGTGCCAGCTCACGACTAGCGGCTAGCACAGATACGCAGTATTTT. It specifies CASSRLAASTDTQYF.